This T cell receptor (beta chain) derives from a study of beta chain features in type 1 diabetes. Study-level findings and limits: For Type 1 diabetes patients, all four CD4+ subsets carried TCRB CDR3s that were moderately but significantly shorter.

The authors reverse transcribed all of the isolated RNA, so sequencing captured expressed TCRB transcripts. Data came from immunoSEQ multiplex PCR; TCRdb stores just in-frame clones and leaves some out. Here the sample spans hundreds of thousands of clones, around 15% being singletons. This clone was seen a handful of times. Its antigen is unknown. The same CDR3 also results from other DNA sequences found in this sample. Sequenced material: naive CD4+ T cells from blood. This receptor was taken from a man aged 18 to 35 with type 1 diabetes.

The CDR3 loop is CAWGRTEAFF. The CDR3, as DNA: TGTGCCTGGGGGCGAACTGAAGCTTTCTTT. The chain couples TRBV30 to TRBJ1-1; D not resolved. The CDR3 spans 10 residues. Trimming removed 5 bases from V and 5 bases from J, with 6 bases in between. CDR1 and CDR2 (germline): GTSNPN, SVGIG (reference sequence). Based on the CDR3 plus reference TRBV30 and TRBJ1-1, the full variable domain is SQTIHQWPATLVQPVGSPLSLECTVEGTSNPNLYWYRQAAGRGLQLLFYSVGIGQISSEVPQNLSASRPQDRQFILSSKKLLLSDSGFYLCAWGRTEAFFGQGTRLTVV.